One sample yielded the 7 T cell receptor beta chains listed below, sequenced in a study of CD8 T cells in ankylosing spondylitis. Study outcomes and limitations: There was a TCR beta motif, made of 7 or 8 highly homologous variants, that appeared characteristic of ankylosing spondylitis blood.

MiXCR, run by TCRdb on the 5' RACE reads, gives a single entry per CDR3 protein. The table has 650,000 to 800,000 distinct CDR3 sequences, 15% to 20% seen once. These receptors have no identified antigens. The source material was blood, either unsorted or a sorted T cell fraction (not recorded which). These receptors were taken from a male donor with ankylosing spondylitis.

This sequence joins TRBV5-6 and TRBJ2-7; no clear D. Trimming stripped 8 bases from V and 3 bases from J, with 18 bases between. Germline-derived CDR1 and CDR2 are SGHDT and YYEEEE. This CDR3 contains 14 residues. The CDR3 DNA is TGTGCCAGGAGCCCGTGGCGCAGCCGCTACGAGCAGTACTTC. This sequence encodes CARSPWRSRYEQYF. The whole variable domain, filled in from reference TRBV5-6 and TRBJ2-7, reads DAGVTQSPTHLIKTRGQQVTLRCSPKSGHDTVSWYQQALGQGPQFIFQYYEEEERQRGNFPDRFSGHQFPNYSSELNVNALLLGDSALYLCARSPWRSRYEQYFGPGTRLTVT.

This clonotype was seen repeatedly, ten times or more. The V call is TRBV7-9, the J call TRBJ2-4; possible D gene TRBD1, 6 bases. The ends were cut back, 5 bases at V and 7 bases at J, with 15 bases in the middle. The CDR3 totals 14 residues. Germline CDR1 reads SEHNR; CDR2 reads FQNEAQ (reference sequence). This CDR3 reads CASSPRGGKNIQYF. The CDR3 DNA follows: TGTGCCAGCAGCCCCCGAGGGGGAAAGAACATTCAGTACTTC.

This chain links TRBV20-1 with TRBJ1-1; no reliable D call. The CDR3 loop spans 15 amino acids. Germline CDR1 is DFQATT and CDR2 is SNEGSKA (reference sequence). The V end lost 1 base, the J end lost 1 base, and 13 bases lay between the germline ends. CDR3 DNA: TGCAGTGCTAGAGTTCGGTCAGAATGGAACACTGAAGCTTTCTTT. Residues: CSARVRSEWNTEAFF.

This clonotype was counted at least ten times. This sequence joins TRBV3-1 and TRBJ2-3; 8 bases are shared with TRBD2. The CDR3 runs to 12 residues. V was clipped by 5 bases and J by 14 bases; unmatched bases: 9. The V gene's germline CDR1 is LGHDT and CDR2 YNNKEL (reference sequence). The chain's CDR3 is CASSGIAGRRYF. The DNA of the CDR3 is TGTGCCAGCAGCGGAATAGCGGGAAGGAGGTATTTT.

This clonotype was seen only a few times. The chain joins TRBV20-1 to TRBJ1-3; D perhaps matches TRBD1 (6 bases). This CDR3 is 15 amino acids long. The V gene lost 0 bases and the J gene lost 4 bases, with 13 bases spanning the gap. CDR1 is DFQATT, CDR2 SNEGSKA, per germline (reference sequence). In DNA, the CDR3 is TGCAGTGCTAGAGATGAGGGGGGTTCCGGAAACACCATATATTTT. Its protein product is CSARDEGGSGNTIYF.

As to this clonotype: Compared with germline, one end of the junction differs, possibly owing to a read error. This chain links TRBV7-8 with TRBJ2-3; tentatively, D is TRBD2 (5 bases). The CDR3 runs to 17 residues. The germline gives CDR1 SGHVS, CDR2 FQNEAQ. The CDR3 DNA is TGTGCCAGCAGCTTAGCGCTGGACTTCCTAGCACAGATACGCAGTAATTTT. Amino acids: CASSLALDFLAQIRSNF.

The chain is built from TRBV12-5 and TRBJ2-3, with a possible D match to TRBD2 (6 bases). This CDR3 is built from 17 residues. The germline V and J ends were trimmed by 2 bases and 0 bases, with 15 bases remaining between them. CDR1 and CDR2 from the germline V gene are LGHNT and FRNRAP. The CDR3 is CASGLLRGRGSTDTQYF. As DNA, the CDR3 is TGTGCTAGTGGTTTGCTCCGCGGACGGGGGAGCACAGATACGCAGTATTTT.